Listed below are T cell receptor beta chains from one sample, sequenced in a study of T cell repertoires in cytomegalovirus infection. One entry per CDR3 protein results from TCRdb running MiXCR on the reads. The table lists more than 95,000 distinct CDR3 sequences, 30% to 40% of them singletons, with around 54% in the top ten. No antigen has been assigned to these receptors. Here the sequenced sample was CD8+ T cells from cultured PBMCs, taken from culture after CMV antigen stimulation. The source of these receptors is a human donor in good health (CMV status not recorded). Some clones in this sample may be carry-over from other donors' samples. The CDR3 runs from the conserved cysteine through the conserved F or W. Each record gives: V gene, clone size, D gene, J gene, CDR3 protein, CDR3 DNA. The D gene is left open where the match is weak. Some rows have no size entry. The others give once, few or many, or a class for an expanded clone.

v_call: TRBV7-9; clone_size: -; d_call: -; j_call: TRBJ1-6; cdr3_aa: CASSNSPLHF; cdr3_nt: TGTGCCAGCAGTAATTCACCCCTCCACTTT
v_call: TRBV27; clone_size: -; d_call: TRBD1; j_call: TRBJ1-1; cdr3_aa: CASSFQQGVTEAFF; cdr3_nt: TGTGCCAGCAGTTTTCAACAGGGGGTCACTGAAGCTTTCTTT
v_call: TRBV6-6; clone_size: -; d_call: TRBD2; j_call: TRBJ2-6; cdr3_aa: CASRGGSLLSGANVLTF; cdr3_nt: TGTGCCAGCAGGGGGGGGAGCCTTCTCTCTGGGGCCAACGTCCTGACTTTC
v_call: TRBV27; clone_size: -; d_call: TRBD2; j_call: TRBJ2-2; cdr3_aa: CASSYLLAGGPDTGELFF; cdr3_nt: TGTGCCAGCAGTTACCTGTTAGCGGGGGGGCCCGACACCGGGGAGCTGTTTTTT
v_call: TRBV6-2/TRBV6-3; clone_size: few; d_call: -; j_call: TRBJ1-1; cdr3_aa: CASSPGEDTEAFF; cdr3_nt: TGTGCCAGCTCCCCGGGGGAGGACACTGAAGCTTTCTTT
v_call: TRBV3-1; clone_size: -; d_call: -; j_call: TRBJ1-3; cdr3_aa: CASSQDQSGFGNTIYF; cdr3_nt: TGTGCCAGCAGCCAAGATCAGTCGGGGTTCGGAAACACCATATATTTT
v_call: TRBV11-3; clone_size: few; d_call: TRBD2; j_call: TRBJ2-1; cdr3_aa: CASSARLANEQFF; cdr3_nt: TGTGCCAGCAGCGCCAGACTAGCAAATGAGCAGTTCTTC
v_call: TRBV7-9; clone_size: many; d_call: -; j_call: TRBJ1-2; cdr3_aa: CASSANLRRNSRANYGYTF; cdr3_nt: TGTGCCAGCAGCGCCAACTTACGACGAAACAGTAGAGCTAACTATGGCTACACCTTC
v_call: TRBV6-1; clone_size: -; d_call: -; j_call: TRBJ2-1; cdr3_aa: CASSDLGLSSYNEQFF; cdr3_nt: TGTGCCAGCAGTGATTTAGGGTTGAGCTCCTACAATGAGCAGTTCTTC
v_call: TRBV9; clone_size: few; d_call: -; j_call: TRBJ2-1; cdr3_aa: CASSAGTPQAYNEQFF; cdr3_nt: TGTGCCAGCAGCGCCGGGACCCCTCAGGCCTACAATGAGCAGTTCTTC
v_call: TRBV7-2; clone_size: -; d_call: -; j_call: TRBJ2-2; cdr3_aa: CASSLERGGTPAFGELFF; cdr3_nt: TGTGCCAGCAGCTTAGAGAGAGGGGGGACCCCCGCCTTTGGGGAGCTGTTTTTT
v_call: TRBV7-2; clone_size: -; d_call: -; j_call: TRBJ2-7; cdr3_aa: CASSFGGIPQYF; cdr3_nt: TGTGCCAGCAGCTTTGGGGGGATTCCGCAGTACTTC
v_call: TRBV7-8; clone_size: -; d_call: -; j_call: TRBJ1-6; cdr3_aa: CASSLQRGYNSPLHF; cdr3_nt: TGTGCCAGCAGCTTACAGAGGGGCTATAATTCACCCCTCCACTTT
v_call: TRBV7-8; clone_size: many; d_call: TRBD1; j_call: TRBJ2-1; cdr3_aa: CASSDSGTGGLDEQFF; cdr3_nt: TGTGCCAGCAGCGATTCCGGGACAGGGGGTCTTGATGAGCAGTTCTTC
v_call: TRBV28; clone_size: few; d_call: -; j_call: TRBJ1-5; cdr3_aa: CASSRGHLMGSNQPQHF; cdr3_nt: TGTGCCAGCAGTCGGGGACATCTGATGGGGAGCAATCAGCCCCAGCATTTT
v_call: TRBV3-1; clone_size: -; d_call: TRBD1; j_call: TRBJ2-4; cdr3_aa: CASSRTGGASKNIQYF; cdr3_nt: TGTGCCAGCAGCCGCACAGGGGGCGCGTCCAAAAACATTCAGTACTTC
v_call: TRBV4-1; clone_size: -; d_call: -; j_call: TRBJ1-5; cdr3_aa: CASSQVVAGNQPQHF; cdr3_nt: TGCGCCAGCAGCCAAGTCGTTGCAGGTAATCAGCCCCAGCATTTT
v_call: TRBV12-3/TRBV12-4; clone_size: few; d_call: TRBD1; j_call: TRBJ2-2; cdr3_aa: CASSLRQGAIWSVTGELFF; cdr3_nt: TGTGCCAGCAGTCTTCGACAGGGGGCGATTTGGAGTGTCACCGGGGAGCTGTTTTTT
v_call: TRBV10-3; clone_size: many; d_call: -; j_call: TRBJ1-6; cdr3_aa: CAISEVRGGGNSPLHF; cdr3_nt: TGTGCCATCAGTGAGGTCAGGGGTGGCGGTAATTCACCCCTCCACTTT
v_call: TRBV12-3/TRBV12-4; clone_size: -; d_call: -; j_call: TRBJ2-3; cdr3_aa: CASSLGVLPIADTQYF; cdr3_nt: TGTGCCAGCAGTTTAGGAGTCTTACCTATCGCAGATACGCAGTATTTT
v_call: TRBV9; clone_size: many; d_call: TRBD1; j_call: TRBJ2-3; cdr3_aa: CASSDSGTGTDTQYF; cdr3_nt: TGTGCCAGCAGCGACTCCGGGACAGGGACAGATACGCAGTATTTT
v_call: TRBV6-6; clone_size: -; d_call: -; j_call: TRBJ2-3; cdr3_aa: CASSAPDTQYF; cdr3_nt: TGTGCCAGCAGCGCGCCGGATACGCAGTATTTT
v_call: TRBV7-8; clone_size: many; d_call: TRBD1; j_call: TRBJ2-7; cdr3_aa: CASSSGQGTHEQYF; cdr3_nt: TGTGCCAGCAGCTCAGGACAGGGAACCCACGAGCAGTACTTC
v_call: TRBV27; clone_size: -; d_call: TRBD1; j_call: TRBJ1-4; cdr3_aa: CASSFRQGPNEKLFF; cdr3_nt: TGTGCCAGCAGTTTCCGACAGGGACCTAATGAAAAACTGTTTTTT
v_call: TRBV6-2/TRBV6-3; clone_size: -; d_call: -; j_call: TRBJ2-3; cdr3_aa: CASSYSGTFTDTQYF; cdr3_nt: TGTGCCAGCAGTTACTCCGGGACCTTCACAGATACGCAGTATTTT
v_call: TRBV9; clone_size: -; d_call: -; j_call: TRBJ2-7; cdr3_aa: CASSVGAGDLSPDLSYEQYF; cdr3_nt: TGTGCCAGCAGCGTAGGGGCAGGAGACCTTTCTCCCGACCTTTCCTACGAGCAGTACTTC
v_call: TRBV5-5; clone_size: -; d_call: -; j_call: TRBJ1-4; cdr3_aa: CASSSGGGVGEKLFF; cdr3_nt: TGTGCCAGCAGCTCGGGTGGGGGGGTTGGCGAAAAACTGTTTTTT
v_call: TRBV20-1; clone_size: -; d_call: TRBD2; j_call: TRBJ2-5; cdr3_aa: CSARPSGEYQETQYF; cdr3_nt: TGCAGTGCTAGGCCTAGCGGGGAGTACCAAGAGACCCAGTACTTC
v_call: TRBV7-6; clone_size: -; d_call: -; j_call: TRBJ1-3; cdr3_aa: CASTPLDSGNTIYF; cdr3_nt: TGTGCCAGCACGCCTTTGGACTCTGGAAACACCATATATTTT
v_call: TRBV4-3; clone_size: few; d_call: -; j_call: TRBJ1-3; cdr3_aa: CASSPMAYSFGNTIYF; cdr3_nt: TGCGCCAGCAGCCCCATGGCCTATTCTTTTGGAAACACCATATATTTT
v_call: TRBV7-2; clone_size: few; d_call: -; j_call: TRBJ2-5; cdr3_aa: CANELRGTAQETQYF; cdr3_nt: TGTGCCAACGAGCTTAGAGGGACTGCCCAAGAGACCCAGTACTTC
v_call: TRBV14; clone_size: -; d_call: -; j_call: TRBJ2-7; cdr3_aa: CASSQDYSKREEQYF; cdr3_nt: TGTGCCAGCAGCCAAGACTACTCCAAACGGGAGGAGCAGTACTTC
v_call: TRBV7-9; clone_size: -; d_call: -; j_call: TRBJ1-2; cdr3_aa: CASSPARTAANYGYTF; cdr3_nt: TGTGCCAGCAGCCCCGCACGGACAGCGGCTAACTATGGCTACACCTTC
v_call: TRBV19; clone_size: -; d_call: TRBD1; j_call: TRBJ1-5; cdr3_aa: CASSEHRGFNQPQHF; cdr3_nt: TGTGCCAGTAGTGAACACAGGGGGTTCAATCAGCCCCAGCATTTT
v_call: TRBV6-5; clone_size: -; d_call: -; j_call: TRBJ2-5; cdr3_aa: CASSYNLGETQYF; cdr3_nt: TGTGCCAGCAGTTACAACCTGGGGGAGACCCAGTACTTC
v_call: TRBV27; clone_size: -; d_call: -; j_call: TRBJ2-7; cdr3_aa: CASSQGQAYEQYF; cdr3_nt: TGTGCCAGCAGTCAAGGACAAGCCTACGAGCAGTACTTC
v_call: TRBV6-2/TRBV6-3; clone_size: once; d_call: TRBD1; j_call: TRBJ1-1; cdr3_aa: CASSPLEDRGTEAFF; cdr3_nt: TGTGCCAGCAGCCCTCTCGAGGACAGGGGCACTGAAGCTTTCTTT
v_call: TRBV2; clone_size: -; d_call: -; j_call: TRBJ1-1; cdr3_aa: CASSEATTYTEAFF; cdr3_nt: TGTGCCAGCAGTGAAGCCACTACATACACTGAAGCTTTCTTT
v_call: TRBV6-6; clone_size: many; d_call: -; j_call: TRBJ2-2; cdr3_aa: CASSFETNTGELFF; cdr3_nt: TGTGCCAGCAGTTTCGAGACGAACACCGGGGAGCTGTTTTTT
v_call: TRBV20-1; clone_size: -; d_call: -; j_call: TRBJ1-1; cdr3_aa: CSARDLGDTHMNTEAFF; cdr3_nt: TGCAGTGCTAGAGACCTTGGAGACACACACATGAACACTGAAGCTTTCTTT
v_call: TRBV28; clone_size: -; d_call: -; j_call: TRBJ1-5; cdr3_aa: CASSFIQGKEPQHF; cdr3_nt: TGTGCCAGCAGTTTTATCCAGGGGAAGGAGCCCCAGCATTTT
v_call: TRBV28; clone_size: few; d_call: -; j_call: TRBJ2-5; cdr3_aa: CASSLGQGLGETQYF; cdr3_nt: TGTGCCAGCAGTTTGGGACAGGGACTAGGGGAGACCCAGTACTTC
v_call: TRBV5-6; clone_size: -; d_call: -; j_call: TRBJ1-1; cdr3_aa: CASSLTSRSTEAFF; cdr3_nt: TGTGCCAGCAGCTTAACCTCGCGGAGCACTGAAGCTTTCTTT
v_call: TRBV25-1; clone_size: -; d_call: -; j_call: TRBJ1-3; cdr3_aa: CASSDILFSSGNTVYF; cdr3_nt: TGTGCCAGCAGTGACATTCTTTTCAGCTCTGGAAACACCGTATATTTT
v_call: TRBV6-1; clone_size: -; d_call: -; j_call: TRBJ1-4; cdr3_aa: CASQSDIATNEKLFF; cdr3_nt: TGTGCCAGCCAATCTGACATTGCAACTAATGAAAAACTGTTTTTT
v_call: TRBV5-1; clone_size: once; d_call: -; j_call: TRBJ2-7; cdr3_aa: CASSPAHSSLSYEQYF; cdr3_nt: TGCGCCAGCAGCCCCGCTCACAGTAGTTTGTCCTACGAGCAGTACTTC
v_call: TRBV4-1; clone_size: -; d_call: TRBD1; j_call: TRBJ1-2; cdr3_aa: CASSQGQGDGYTF; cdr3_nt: TGCGCCAGCAGCCAGGGACAGGGTGATGGCTACACCTTC